What follows is one T cell receptor beta chain and its context. Its antigen is still unknown. CDR1 GTSNPN and CDR2 SVGIG come from the germline V gene (reference sequence). Trimming took 0 bases from V and 4 from J, leaving 15 bases between them. CDR3 size: 15 residues. Blood sampling took place at baseline, cycle 4 day 1, and cycle 7 day 1. Data came from immunoSEQ multiplex PCR; TCRdb stores just in-frame clones and leaves some out. The table shows fewer than 85,000 clones, with more than 70% occurring only once. This entry belongs to a study of OX40 agonist ivuxolimab in advanced cancers. Overall study: Patients were treated with ivuxolimab, an agonistic anti-OX40 (CD134) antibody. It was permissible to have had prior anti-PD-1, anti-PD-L1 or anti-CTLA-4 therapy, and over 35% had some.

The study's findings and limits: In the 0.1 to 3.0 mg/kg range, CD4+ and CD8+ blood T cells had expanded clonally by week 6.

The chain links TRBV30 to TRBJ1-2, with TRBD1 as a possible D gene (6 bases). The sequence derives from an adult with an advanced solid tumor such as melanoma, head and neck, liver or kidney cancer. This sample comprised CD4+ or CD8+ T cells sorted from blood, obtained in a trial of the OX40 agonist ivuxolimab. CDR3 DNA sequence: TGTGCCTGGAGTGTACTTAACAGGGTCGGCTATGGCTACACCTTC. Translation: CAWSVLNRVGYGYTF.